This T cell receptor (beta chain) came from a study of blood T cell repertoires in COVID-19. In the study overall: The United States, Italy and Spain were the sources of the acute and convalescent COVID-19 samples. PBMCs, B-cell-depleted T cells, or T cells provided the cDNA or gDNA that made up the material.

In the source study's methods: Quantification of nucleated cells was approximated via reference gene primer amplification. Sequencing used immunoSEQ multiplex PCR; TCRdb keeps in-frame clones, though not all of them. The DNA gave D and trimming, while V, J and clone size come from that table. The sample carries some 250,000 clones, approximately 86% recorded once. The CDR3 runs to 12 residues. V was shortened by 5 bases and J by 8 bases, with 9 bases between the two germline ends. The chain uses TRBV12-3 or TRBV12-4 and TRBJ1-4, with D unresolved. The sequence was obtained from a young man with active or convalescent COVID-19. The material sequenced was peripheral blood. CDR3 amino acids: CASSIEREKLFF. CDR3 DNA: TGTGCCAGCAGTATAGAGAGGGAAAAACTGTTTTTT.